This entry features one T cell receptor (beta chain) sequence. The antigen is unknown. CDR1 and CDR2 (germline): LGHNA, YNFKEQ. This CDR3 region has 15 residues. Preparation of TRB cDNA libraries relied on 5' RACE carrying UMI labels. TCRdb re-called the 5' RACE reads; every CDR3 protein appears as one record, without DNA. This repertoire includes 30,000 to 40,000 distinct CDR3 sequences. The data originate from a study of CXCR3-negative and CXCR3-positive naive CD8 T cells. Each CD8+ T cell subset was sorted in triplicate, 300,000 or so cells each. Study-level results: Cryopreserved cells partially lost CXCR3 expression, and fresh PBMCs were used in most assays.

The sample comprised memory CD8+ T cells from blood. The origin of this receptor is a human donor in good health. Some clones in this sample may be carry-over from other donors' samples. The rearrangement joins TRBV4-2 to TRBJ2-7; checking the TCRdb D call of TRBD1 is not possible without DNA. CDR3 loop: CASSQGAGESYEQYF.